These 20 T cell receptor beta chains were sequenced from one sample in a study of post-analysis software for immune sequencing data. Study-level findings and limits: TRBV segments more frequent in patients than in controls numbered five and included TRBV5-6, TRBV5-1 and TRBV20-1.

Which antigens these TCRs recognize remains unknown. Incorporated into the TCR beta cDNA libraries were unique molecular identifiers, which served to reduce PCR and sequencing biases. MiXCR, run by TCRdb on the PCR reads, gives a single entry per CDR3 protein. The sample has 740,000 or so distinct CDR3 sequences, approximately 57% seen once. Sequencing was performed on blood. These receptors were collected from a girl aged 10 to 17 with multiple sclerosis.

The chain carries TRBV20-1 and TRBJ2-7, with a tentative D call TRBD1 (6 bases). This CDR3 comprises 16 residues. The germline V gene encodes CDR1 DFQATT and CDR2 SNEGSKA (reference sequence). The V and J ends lost 5 bases and 1 base respectively, with 21 bases between them. CDR3 amino acids: CSAPSRAGQPSYEQYF. The CDR3 nucleotides are TGCAGTGCTCCCTCCAGGGCAGGACAGCCTTCCTACGAGCAGTACTTC.

This clonotype was seen at least ten times. The chain carries TRBV10-3 and TRBJ2-7; TRBD1 is a possible D gene (5 bases). In germline, CDR1 is ENHRY, CDR2 SYGVKD. Trimming cost V 3 bases and J 2 bases, with 8 bases left between them. CDR3 size: 13 residues. The DNA for the CDR3 is TGTGCCATCAGTGACCCGACAGCCTACGAGCAGTACTTC. Translating gives CAISDPTAYEQYF.

This CDR3 is CATSREGSAVLGPQHF. The DNA of the CDR3 is TGTGCCACCAGCAGAGAGGGCTCGGCAGTTCTGGGTCCCCAGCATTTT. The V and J genes are TRBV15 and TRBJ1-5; D is unclear. Germline V gene lookup returns CDR1 LNHNV and CDR2 YYDKDF (reference sequence). V was pared by 0 bases and J by 10 bases, with 19 bases between. The CDR3 consists of 16 residues.

The gene calls are TRBV7-3 and TRBJ2-3; D possibly corresponds to TRBD2 (6 bases). CDR1 is SGHTA, CDR2 FQGTGA, per germline. The V and J ends lost 5 bases and 4 bases respectively, with 13 bases between them. CDR3 length: 14 amino acids. CDR3 DNA sequence: TGTGCCAGCAGCCACGGGACTCTTTCAGATACGCAGTATTTT. Its protein is CASSHGTLSDTQYF.

The chain joins TRBV12-3 or TRBV12-4 to TRBJ2-4; 8 bases agree with TRBD2. The J call is in doubt because the DNA end fits TRBJ2-5 better. This CDR3 spans 16 amino acids. The CDR3 DNA sequence: TGTGCCAGCAGTTCCGATAGCGGGAAGGCCGTGAAGACCCAGTACTTC. Protein: CASSSDSGKAVKTQYF.

The chain recombines TRBV29-1 with TRBJ2-5; TRBD1 agrees at 8 bases. The last part of the DNA fits TRBJ2-7 better; the J call may be wrong. There are 14 residues in the CDR3. Germline V gene lookup returns CDR1 SQVTM and CDR2 ANQGSEA. The CDR3 sequence is CSVRTGQDFGEQYF. CDR3 coding DNA: TGCAGCGTCCGGACAGGGCAGGACTTTGGCGAGCAGTACTTC.

This rearrangement joins TRBV20-1 to TRBJ2-4; D may match TRBD1 or TRBD2 (6 bases each). The J call may be in error: the DNA end matches TRBJ2-7 better. This CDR3 comprises 17 residues. The germline V gene encodes CDR1 DFQATT and CDR2 SNEGSKA (reference sequence). CDR3 sequence reads: CSAIPEGDPGLRYEQYF. CDR3 sequence (DNA): TGCAGTGCTATCCCCGAGGGGGACCCGGGACTTCGCTACGAGCAGTACTTC.

The V and J genes are TRBV29-1 and TRBJ2-3, with D unresolved. Between the trimmed V and J ends, which lost 7 bases and 6 bases, there was a span of 11 bases. From germline, CDR1 is SQVTM and CDR2 ANQGSEA. CDR3 length equals 11 residues. The CDR3 DNA reads TGCAGCGCCCAAAGGTGGGATACGCAGTATTTT. It is translated as CSAQRWDTQYF.

V usage is TRBV7-2 and J usage is TRBJ1-4; TRBD1 agrees at 10 bases. The CDR3 totals 15 residues. The V and J ends lost 1 base and 6 bases, in that order; junction bases with no gene match: 2. The V gene's germline CDR1 is SGHTA and CDR2 FQGNSA. CDR3 sequence reads: CASSLVGTGDEKLFF. CDR3 nucleotide sequence: TGTGCCAGCAGCTTAGTGGGGACAGGGGATGAAAAACTGTTTTTT.

V usage is TRBV25-1 and J usage is TRBJ1-2, with a possible D match to TRBD1 (6 bases). V was clipped by 1 base and J by 4 bases, with 7 bases between them. This CDR3 is 13 amino acids long. Germline CDR1 is MGHDK and CDR2 is SYGVNS. DNA for the CDR3: TGTGCCAGCAGTGAATGGACAGCCTATGGCTACACCTTC. This codes for CASSEWTAYGYTF.

The chain joins TRBV12-3 or TRBV12-4 to TRBJ2-1, with 9 bases that match TRBD1. V dropped 4 bases and J dropped 4; count of bases not matched to a gene: 5. The CDR3 extends over 15 amino acids. CDR3 coding DNA: TGTGCCAGCAGTTCGACAGGGGGGATATACAATGAGCAGTTCTTC. It yields the protein CASSSTGGIYNEQFF.

The chain has TRBV5-1 and TRBJ2-1, with 12 bases fitting TRBD2. Germline CDR1 reads SGHRS; CDR2 reads YFSETQ. This CDR3 is 16 amino acids long. The V gene end was trimmed by 4 bases and the J gene end by 9 bases; junction bases not matched to a gene: 11. The CDR3 protein is CASSPLAGGDIGEQFF. The CDR3 region has the DNA TGCGCCAGCAGCCCCCTAGCGGGAGGGGACATAGGTGAGCAGTTCTTC.

J is TRBJ2-1 and V is TRBV3-1, with a tentative D call TRBD2 (6 bases). V was shortened by 4 bases and J by 4 bases, with 20 bases between the two germline ends. The CDR3 contains 17 residues. Germline assignment: CDR1 LGHDT and CDR2 YNNKEL (reference sequence). DNA of the CDR3: TGTGCCAGCAGCCCCAGAGGTGGCGGGATAATATACAATGAGCAGTTCTTC. Its translation is CASSPRGGGIIYNEQFF.

This clonotype appeared a few times. The gene calls are TRBV6-5 and TRBJ1-2; D call uncertain. V shed 0 bases and J shed 4 bases, with 15 bases lying between them. CDR3 length: 16 residues. From germline, CDR1 is MNHEY and CDR2 SVGAGI. The CDR3 DNA is TGTGCCAGCAGTTACTCCCCAGCACCGGGAACCTATGGCTACACCTTC. Amino acids: CASSYSPAPGTYGYTF.

This clonotype has a handful of counts. The gene calls are TRBV5-1 and TRBJ2-3, with D tentatively TRBD2 (5 bases). V lost 4 bases, J lost 2 bases, and 11 bases lay in between. Germline V gene data show CDR1 as SGHRS and CDR2 as YFSETQ. This CDR3 is 14 amino acids long. The chain's CDR3 is CASSEAESTDTQYF. CDR3 nucleotide sequence: TGCGCCAGCAGCGAAGCGGAATCCACAGATACGCAGTATTTT.

The chain combines TRBV15 with TRBJ2-7, with D perhaps assigned TRBD1 or TRBD2 (5 bases each). This CDR3 spans 15 amino acids. Trimming pared 1 base from V and 5 bases from J, leaving 15 bases between. Germline CDR1 reads LNHNV; CDR2 reads YYDKDF (reference sequence). As DNA, the CDR3 is TGTGCCACCAGCAGAGTGGCCGGGACCCCGGACGAGCAGTACTTC. Its translation: CATSRVAGTPDEQYF.

This clonotype occurred a few times. The V call is TRBV11-2, the J call TRBJ2-1, with a weak D call TRBD2 (5 bases). V was clipped by 1 base and J by 0 bases, with 16 bases between them. The CDR3 is 18 residues long. The germline gives CDR1 SGHAT, CDR2 FQNNGV. CDR3 sequence reads: CASSLVLSGDASYNEQFF. DNA for the CDR3: TGTGCCAGCAGCTTAGTTTTGAGCGGTGACGCCTCCTACAATGAGCAGTTCTTC.

This clonotype was seen only a few times. V and J are TRBV25-1 and TRBJ2-3; no clear D gene. This CDR3 contains 13 residues. V gave up 1 base and J gave up 6 bases, with 8 bases separating them. CDR1 is MGHDK and CDR2 is SYGVNS in the germline V gene. The CDR3 is CASSESSRDTQYF. For the CDR3, the DNA is TGTGCCAGCAGTGAATCGTCACGGGATACGCAGTATTTT.

The rearrangement joins TRBV27 to TRBJ2-7, with D possibly being TRBD2 (6 bases). Germline values: CDR1 MNHEY, CDR2 SMNVEV (reference sequence). The CDR3 runs 18 residues. The germline V and J ends were trimmed by 6 bases and 0 bases, with 24 bases remaining between them. CDR3 sequence reads: CASSPVFSGLQSSYEQYF. In DNA, the CDR3 is TGTGCCAGCAGCCCCGTTTTTAGCGGTCTCCAGAGCTCCTACGAGCAGTACTTC.

The chain is built from TRBV6-6 and TRBJ1-2; D remains ambiguous. CDR3 size: 15 residues. V was shortened by 2 bases and J by 1 base, with 11 bases between the two germline ends. The germline V gene encodes CDR1 MNHNY and CDR2 SVGAGI (reference sequence). CDR3 in DNA: TGTGCCAGCAGTTACGATCGGAAGCTTAACTATGGCTACACCTTC. It codes for CASSYDRKLNYGYTF.